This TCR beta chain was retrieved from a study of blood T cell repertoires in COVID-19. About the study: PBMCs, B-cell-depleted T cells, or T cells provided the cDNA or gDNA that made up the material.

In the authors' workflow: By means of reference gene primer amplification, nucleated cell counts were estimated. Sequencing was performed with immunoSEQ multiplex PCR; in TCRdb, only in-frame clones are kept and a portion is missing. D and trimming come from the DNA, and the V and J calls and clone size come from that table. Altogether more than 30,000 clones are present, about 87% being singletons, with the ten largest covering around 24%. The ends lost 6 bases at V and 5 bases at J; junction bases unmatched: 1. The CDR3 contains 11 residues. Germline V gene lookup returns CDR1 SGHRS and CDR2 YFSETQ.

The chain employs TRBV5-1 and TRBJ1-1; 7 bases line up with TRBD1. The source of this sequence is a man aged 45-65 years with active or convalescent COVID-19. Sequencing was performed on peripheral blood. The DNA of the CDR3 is TGCGCCAGCATGGGACAGACTGAAGCTTTCTTT. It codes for CASMGQTEAFF. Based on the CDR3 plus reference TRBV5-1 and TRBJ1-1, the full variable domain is KAGVTQTPRYLIKTRGQQVTLSCSPISGHRSVSWYQQTPGQGLQFLFEYFSETQRNKGNFPGRFSGRQFSNSRSEMNVSTLELGDSALYLCASMGQTEAFFGQGTRLTVV.